Detailed here is one T cell receptor beta chain. The antigen is not known. This sample is part of a study of OX40 agonist ivuxolimab in advanced cancers. Study-wide findings and caveats: Both CD4+ and CD8+ T cell populations in blood had undergone clonal expansion by week 6 at 0.1 to 3.0 mg/kg.

The CDR3 runs to 13 residues. Germline V gives CDR1 SEHNR, CDR2 FQNEAQ (reference sequence). V was cut by 0 bases and J by 7 bases, with 9 bases left in between. Clones were read by immunoSEQ multiplex PCR, and TCRdb kept only the in-frame ones, dropping some. The table records approximately 76,000 clones, under 95% of them present only once. The chain couples TRBV7-9 to TRBJ1-1; no reliable D call. Here the sequenced sample was CD4+ or CD8+ T cells sorted from blood, taken in a trial of the OX40 agonist ivuxolimab. The source of this sequence is an adult with an advanced solid tumor such as melanoma, head and neck, liver or kidney cancer. The CDR3 region is CASSLALDNEAFF. CDR3 DNA sequence: TGTGCCAGCAGCTTAGCGTTAGACAATGAAGCTTTCTTT.